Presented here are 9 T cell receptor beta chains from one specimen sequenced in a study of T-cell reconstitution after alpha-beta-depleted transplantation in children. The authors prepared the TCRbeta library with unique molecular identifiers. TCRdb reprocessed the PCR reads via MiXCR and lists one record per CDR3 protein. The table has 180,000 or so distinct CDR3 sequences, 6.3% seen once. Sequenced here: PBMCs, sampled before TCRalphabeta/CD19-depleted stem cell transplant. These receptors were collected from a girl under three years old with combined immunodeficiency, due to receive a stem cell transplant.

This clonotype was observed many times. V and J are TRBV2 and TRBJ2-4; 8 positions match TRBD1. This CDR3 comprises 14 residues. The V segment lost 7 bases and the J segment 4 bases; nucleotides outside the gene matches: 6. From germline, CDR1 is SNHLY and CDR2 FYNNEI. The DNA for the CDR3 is TGTGCCAGCAAGGCGGACAGGGATAAAAACATTCAGTACTTC. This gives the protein CASKADRDKNIQYF.

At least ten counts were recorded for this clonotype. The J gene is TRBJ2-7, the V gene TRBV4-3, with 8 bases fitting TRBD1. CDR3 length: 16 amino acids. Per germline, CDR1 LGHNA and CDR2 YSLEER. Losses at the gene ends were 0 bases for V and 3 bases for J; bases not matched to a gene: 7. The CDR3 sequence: CASSQDRTGGFYEQYF. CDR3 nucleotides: TGCGCCAGCAGCCAAGATCGCACAGGGGGTTTCTACGAGCAGTACTTC.

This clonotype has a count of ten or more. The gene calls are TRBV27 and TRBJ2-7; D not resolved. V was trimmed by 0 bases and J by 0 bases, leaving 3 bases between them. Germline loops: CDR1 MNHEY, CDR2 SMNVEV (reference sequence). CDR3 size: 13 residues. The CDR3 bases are TGTGCCAGCAGTTTATCATTCTCCTACGAGCAGTACTTC. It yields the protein CASSLSFSYEQYF.

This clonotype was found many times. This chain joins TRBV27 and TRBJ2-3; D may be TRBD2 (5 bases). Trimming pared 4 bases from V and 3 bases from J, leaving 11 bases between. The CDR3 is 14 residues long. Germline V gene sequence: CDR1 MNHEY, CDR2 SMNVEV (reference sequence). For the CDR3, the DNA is TGTGCCAGCAGTTCAGCCCGGAGGACAGATACGCAGTATTTT. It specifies CASSSARRTDTQYF.

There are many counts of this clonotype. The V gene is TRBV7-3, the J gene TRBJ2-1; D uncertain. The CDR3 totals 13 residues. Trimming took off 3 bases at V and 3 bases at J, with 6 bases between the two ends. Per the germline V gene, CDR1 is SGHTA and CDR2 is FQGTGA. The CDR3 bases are TGTGCCAGCAGCTTCGGATTCTACAATGAGCAGTTCTTC. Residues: CASSFGFYNEQFF.

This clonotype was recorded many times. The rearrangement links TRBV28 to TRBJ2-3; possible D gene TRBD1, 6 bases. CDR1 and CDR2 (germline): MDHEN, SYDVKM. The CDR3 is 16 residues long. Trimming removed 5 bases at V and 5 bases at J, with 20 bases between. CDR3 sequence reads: CASSPPTGPARDTQYF. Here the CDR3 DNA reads TGTGCCAGCAGTCCCCCGACAGGCCCTGCTAGAGATACGCAGTATTTT.

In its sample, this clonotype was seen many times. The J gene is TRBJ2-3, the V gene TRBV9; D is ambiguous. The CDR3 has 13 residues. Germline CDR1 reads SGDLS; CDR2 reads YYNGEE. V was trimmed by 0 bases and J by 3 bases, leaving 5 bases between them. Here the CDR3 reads CASSVGATDTQYF. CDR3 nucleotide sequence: TGTGCCAGCAGCGTAGGGGCGACAGATACGCAGTATTTT.

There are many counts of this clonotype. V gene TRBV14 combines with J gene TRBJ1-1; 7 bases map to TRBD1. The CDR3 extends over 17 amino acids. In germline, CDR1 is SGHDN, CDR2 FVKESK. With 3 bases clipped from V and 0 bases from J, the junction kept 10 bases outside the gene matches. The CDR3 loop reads CASSQDGTDYMNTEAFF. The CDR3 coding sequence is TGTGCCAGCAGCCAGGACGGGACAGATTATATGAACACTGAAGCTTTCTTT. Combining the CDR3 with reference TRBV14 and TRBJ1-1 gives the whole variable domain EAGVTQFPSHSVIEKGQTVTLRCDPISGHDNLYWYRRVMGKEIKFLLHFVKESKQDESGMPNNRFLAERTGGTYSTLKVQPAELEDSGVYFCASSQDGTDYMNTEAFFGQGTRLTVV.

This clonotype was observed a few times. CDR3 loop: CSARVGQGVGAGELFF. The CDR3 DNA reads TGCAGTGCTAGAGTTGGACAGGGGGTTGGGGCCGGGGAGCTGTTTTTT. The V call is TRBV20-1, the J call TRBJ2-2, with TRBD1 matching over 10 bases. Germline CDR1 and CDR2: DFQATT and SNEGSKA (reference sequence). CDR3 length: 16 amino acids. J was trimmed by 6 bases and V by 1 base; bases with no gene match: 8.